These T cell receptor beta chains were read from a single sample in a study of cytomegalovirus exposure and HLA in healthy donors. Some clones are missing from TCRdb's copy, which holds only in-frame ones; the method was immunoSEQ multiplex PCR. This sample yields hundreds of thousands of clones, of which roughly 80% are seen a single time; about 1.4% belongs to the top ten. Specimen: PBMCs. These receptors were taken from a girl aged 5 to 17 in good health and CMV-seronegative. The CDR3 runs from the conserved cysteine through the conserved F or W. Fields, in order: J gene, clone size, D gene, V gene, CDR3 DNA, CDR3 protein. The D gene is left open where the match is weak. Rows give clone size only sometimes, using once, few, many, or a class for an expanded clone.

j_call: TRBJ2-7
clone_size: once
d_call: TRBD1
v_call: TRBV29-1
cdr3_nt: TGCAGCGTTGCACGGGACAGGAGGATCTACGAGCAGTACTTC
cdr3_aa: CSVARDRRIYEQYF

j_call: TRBJ2-7
clone_size: NA
d_call: TRBD1
v_call: TRBV19
cdr3_nt: TGTGCCAGCGCACCCGCCCGGACAGGGGTCCACGAGCAGTACTTC
cdr3_aa: CASAPARTGVHEQYF

j_call: TRBJ2-1
clone_size: NA
d_call: TRBD2
v_call: TRBV5-1
cdr3_nt: TGCGCCAGCAGCCCCGATAACCGGGTTGCGGGGGGGTCCTACAATGAGCAGTTCTTC
cdr3_aa: CASSPDNRVAGGSYNEQFF

j_call: TRBJ1-2
clone_size: few
d_call: TRBD1
v_call: TRBV5-1
cdr3_nt: TGCGCCAGCAGCTTGGTGGGACAGGGCACTTATGGCTACACCTTC
cdr3_aa: CASSLVGQGTYGYTF

j_call: TRBJ1-1
clone_size: once
d_call: NA
v_call: TRBV28
cdr3_nt: TGTGCCAGCAATAGGAGGGGTAGGGGCACTGAAGCTTTCTTT
cdr3_aa: CASNRRGRGTEAFF

j_call: TRBJ2-3
clone_size: NA
d_call: TRBD2
v_call: TRBV28
cdr3_nt: TGTGCCAGCAGACCCGGACTAGCGGGGCGCACAGATACGCAGTATTTT
cdr3_aa: CASRPGLAGRTDTQYF

j_call: TRBJ2-6
clone_size: NA
d_call: NA
v_call: TRBV6-5
cdr3_nt: TGTGCCAGCAGTTACACAGTGGATGGGGCCAACGTCCTGACTTTC
cdr3_aa: CASSYTVDGANVLTF

j_call: TRBJ2-7
clone_size: few
d_call: NA
v_call: TRBV5-8
cdr3_nt: TGTGCCAGCAGCAAAAACTTACCCATCTACGAGCAGTACTTC
cdr3_aa: CASSKNLPIYEQYF

j_call: TRBJ2-1
clone_size: NA
d_call: NA
v_call: TRBV7-3
cdr3_nt: TGTGCCAGCAGCTTAGGTGTAGGGAGTAAGAATGAGCAGTTCTTC
cdr3_aa: CASSLGVGSKNEQFF

j_call: TRBJ1-6
clone_size: NA
d_call: TRBD1
v_call: TRBV5-1
cdr3_nt: TGCGCCAGCAGCTTGGGGACAGGGGCCGCCGGGACACCCCTCCACTTT
cdr3_aa: CASSLGTGAAGTPLHF

j_call: TRBJ1-1
clone_size: NA
d_call: NA
v_call: TRBV7-9
cdr3_nt: TGTGCCAGCAGCGAACAGGGCTGGGACACTGAAGCTTTCTTT
cdr3_aa: CASSEQGWDTEAFF

j_call: TRBJ2-1
clone_size: NA
d_call: TRBD2
v_call: TRBV29-1
cdr3_nt: TGCAGCGTTGAAGCCCCTAACCGGCTAGCGGCTGAGCAGTTCTTC
cdr3_aa: CSVEAPNRLAAEQFF